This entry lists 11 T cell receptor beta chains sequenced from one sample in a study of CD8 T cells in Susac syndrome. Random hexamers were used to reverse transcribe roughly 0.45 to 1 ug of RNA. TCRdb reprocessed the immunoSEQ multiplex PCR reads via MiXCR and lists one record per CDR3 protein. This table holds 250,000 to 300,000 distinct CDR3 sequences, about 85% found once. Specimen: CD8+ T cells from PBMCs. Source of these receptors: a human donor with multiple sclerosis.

CDR3 coding DNA: TGTGCCACCAGCAGAGATCAGGGAGGGGGCTACACCTTC. It specifies CATSRDQGGGYTF. The chain has TRBV15 and TRBJ1-2, with D maybe TRBD1 (5 bases). V gave up 0 bases and J gave up 8 bases, with 10 bases separating them. The CDR3 is 13 residues long. Germline CDR1 reads LNHNV; CDR2 reads YYDKDF (reference sequence).

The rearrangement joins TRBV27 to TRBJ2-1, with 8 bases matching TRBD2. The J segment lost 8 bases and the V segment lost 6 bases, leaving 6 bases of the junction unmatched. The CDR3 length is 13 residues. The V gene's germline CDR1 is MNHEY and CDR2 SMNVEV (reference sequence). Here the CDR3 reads CASRATSVHEQFF. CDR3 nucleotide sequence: TGTGCCAGCAGGGCGACTAGCGTGCATGAGCAGTTCTTC.

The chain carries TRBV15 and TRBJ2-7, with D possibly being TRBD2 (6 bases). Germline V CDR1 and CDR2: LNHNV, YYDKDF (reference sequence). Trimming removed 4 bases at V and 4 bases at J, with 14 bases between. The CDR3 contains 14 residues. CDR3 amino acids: CATSNAHGTYEQYF. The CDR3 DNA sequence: TGTGCCACCAGCAATGCTCACGGGACTTACGAGCAGTACTTC.

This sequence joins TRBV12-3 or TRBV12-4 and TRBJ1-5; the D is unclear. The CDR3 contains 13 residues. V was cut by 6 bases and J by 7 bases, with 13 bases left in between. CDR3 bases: TGTGCCAGCAGCCTTCCTGGCCTCCAGCCCCAGCATTTT. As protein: CASSLPGLQPQHF.

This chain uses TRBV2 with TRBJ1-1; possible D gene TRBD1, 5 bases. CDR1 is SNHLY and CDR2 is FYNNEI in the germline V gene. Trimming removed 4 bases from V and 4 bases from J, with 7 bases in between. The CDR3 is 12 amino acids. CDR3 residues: CASSGGGTEAFF. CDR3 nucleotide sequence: TGTGCCAGCAGTGGTGGGGGCACTGAAGCTTTCTTT.

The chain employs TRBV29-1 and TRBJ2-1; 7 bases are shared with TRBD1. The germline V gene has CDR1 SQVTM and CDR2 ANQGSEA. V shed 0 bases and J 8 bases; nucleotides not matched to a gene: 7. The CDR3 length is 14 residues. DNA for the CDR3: TGCAGCGTTGAAGATCGGATCGGGACAGATGAGCAGTTCTTC. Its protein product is CSVEDRIGTDEQFF.

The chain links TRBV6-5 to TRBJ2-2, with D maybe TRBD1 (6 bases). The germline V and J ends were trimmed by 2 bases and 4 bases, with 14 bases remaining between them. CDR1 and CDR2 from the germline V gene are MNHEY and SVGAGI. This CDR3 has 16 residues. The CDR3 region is CASSYEGGVRTGELFF. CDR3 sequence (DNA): TGTGCCAGCAGTTACGAAGGGGGAGTACGCACCGGGGAGCTGTTTTTT.

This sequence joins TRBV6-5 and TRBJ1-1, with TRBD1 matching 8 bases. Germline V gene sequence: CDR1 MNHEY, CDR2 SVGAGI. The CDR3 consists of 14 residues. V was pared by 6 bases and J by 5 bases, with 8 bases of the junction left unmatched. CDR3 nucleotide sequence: TGTGCCAGCAGCTGGACAGGGCTGGGGACTGAAGCTTTCTTT. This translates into CASSWTGLGTEAFF.

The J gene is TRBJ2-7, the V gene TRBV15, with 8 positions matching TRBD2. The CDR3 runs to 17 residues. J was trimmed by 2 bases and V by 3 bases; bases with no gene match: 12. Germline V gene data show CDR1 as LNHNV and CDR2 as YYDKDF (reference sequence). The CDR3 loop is CATSRKFPTSGAYEQYF. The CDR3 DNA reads TGTGCCACCAGCAGGAAGTTTCCAACTAGCGGTGCCTACGAGCAGTACTTC.

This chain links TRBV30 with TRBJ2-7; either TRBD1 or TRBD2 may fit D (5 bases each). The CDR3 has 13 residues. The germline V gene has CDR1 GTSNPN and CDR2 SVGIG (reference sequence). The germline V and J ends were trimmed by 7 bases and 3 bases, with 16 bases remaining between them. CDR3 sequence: CASRDLWDYEQYF. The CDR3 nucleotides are TGTGCCTCTCGGGACCTATGGGACTACGAGCAGTACTTC.

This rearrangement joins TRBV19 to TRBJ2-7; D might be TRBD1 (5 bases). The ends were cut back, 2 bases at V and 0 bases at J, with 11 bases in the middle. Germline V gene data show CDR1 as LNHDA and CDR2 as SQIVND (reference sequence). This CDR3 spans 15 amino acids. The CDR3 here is CASSIKGAASYEQYF. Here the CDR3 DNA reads TGTGCCAGTAGTATAAAAGGGGCGGCCTCCTACGAGCAGTACTTC.